This TCR beta chain derives from a study of Graves' ophthalmopathy and Graves' hyperthyroidism. Background on the study: Calling hyperthyroidism stable required that no ophthalmopathy show up within 18 months of follow-up. Whole-study results and caveats: Forecasting of ophthalmopathy progression by the model achieved almost 71% sensitivity and about 77% specificity. A 13-signature model separated ophthalmopathy from stable hyperthyroidism, reaching around 88% sensitivity and under 82% specificity cross-validated.

Thyroid ultrasound, orbital computed tomography, TRAb, serum thyroxine and clinical symptoms formed the basis of diagnosis. Per the germline V gene, CDR1 is MDHEN and CDR2 is SYDVKM. The CDR3 runs to 16 residues. V was trimmed by 5 bases and J by 5 bases, leaving 21 bases between them. In this sample, this clonotype turned up once. Its antigen is unidentified. RNA served as the template for amplifying TCR beta CDR3 regions. First-round RT-PCR employed HTBI primers, with a second-round multiplex PCR after it. One entry per CDR3 protein results from TCRdb running MiXCR on the multiplex PCR reads. The data show over a million distinct CDR3 sequences, about 40% seen once.

The material sequenced was peripheral blood or thyroid tissue (not recorded which). The TCR originated in an adult man with Graves' hyperthyroidism. This chain joins TRBV28 and TRBJ2-5; D may be TRBD2 (7 bases). The CDR3 nucleotides read TGTGCCAGCAGTCCCCAAATGGGGGGGCGAAGGGAGACCCAGTACTTC. As protein: CASSPQMGGRRETQYF.